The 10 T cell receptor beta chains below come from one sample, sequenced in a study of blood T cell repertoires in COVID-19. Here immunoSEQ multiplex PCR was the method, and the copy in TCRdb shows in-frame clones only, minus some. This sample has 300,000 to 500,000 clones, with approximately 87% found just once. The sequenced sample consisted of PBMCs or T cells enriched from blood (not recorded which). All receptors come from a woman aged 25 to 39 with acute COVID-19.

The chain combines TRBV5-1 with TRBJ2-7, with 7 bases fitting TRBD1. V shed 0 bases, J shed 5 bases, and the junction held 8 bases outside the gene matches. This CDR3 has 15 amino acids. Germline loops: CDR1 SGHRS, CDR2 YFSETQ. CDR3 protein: CASSLGQGSKDEQYF. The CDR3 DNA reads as TGCGCCAGCAGCTTGGGACAGGGAAGCAAAGACGAGCAGTACTTC. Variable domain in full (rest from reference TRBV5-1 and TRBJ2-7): KAGVTQTPRYLIKTRGQQVTLSCSPISGHRSVSWYQQTPGQGLQFLFEYFSETQRNKGNFPGRFSGRQFSNSRSEMNVSTLELGDSALYLCASSLGQGSKDEQYFGPGTRLTVT.

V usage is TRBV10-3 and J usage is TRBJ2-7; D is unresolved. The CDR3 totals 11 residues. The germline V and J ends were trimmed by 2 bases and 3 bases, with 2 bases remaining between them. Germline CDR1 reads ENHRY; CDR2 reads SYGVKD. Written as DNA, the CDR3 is TGTGCCATCAGTGAGCACTACGAGCAGTACTTC. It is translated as CAISEHYEQYF.

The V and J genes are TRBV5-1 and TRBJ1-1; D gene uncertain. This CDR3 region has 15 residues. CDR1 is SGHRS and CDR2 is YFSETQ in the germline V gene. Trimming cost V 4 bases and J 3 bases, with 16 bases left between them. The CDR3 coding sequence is TGCGCCAGCAGCCCCACCCGACACGGATACACTGAAGCTTTCTTT. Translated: CASSPTRHGYTEAFF.

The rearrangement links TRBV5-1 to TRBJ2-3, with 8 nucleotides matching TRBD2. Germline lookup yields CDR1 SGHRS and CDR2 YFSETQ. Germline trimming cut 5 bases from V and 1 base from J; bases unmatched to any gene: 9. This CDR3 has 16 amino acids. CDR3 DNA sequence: TGCGCCAGCAGACGGGATCGGGGGGGAGGCACAGATACGCAGTATTTT. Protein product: CASRRDRGGGTDTQYF.

Here the CDR3 DNA reads TGTGCCAGCACAAGGCCAGGGAGGTTTGGCTACACCTTC. Amino acids: CASTRPGRFGYTF. V gene TRBV6-5 combines with J gene TRBJ1-2; tentative D call: TRBD1 (5 bases). The CDR3 is 13 amino acids. V lost 7 bases to trimming and J lost 7 bases, with 16 bases between them. Per the germline V gene, CDR1 is MNHEY and CDR2 is SVGAGI.

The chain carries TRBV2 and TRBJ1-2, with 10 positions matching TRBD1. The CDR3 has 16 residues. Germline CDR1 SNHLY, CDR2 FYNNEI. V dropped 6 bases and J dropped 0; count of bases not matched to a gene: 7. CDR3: CASSRRQGASNYGYTF. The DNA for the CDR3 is TGTGCCAGCAGCCGGCGACAGGGGGCTTCTAACTATGGCTACACCTTC.

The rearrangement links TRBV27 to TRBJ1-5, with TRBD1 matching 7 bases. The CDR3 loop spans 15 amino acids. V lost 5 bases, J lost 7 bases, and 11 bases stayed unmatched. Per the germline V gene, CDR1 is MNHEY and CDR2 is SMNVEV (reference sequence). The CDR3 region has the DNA TGTGCCAGCAGTCCCCGGCAGGGGGTTATGCAGCCCCAGCATTTT. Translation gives CASSPRQGVMQPQHF.

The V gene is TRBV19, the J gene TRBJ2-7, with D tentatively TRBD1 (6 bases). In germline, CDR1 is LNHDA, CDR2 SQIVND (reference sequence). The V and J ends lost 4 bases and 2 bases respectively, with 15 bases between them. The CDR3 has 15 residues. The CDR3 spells CASSRTGSRTYEQYF. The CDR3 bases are TGTGCCAGTAGTAGAACAGGGTCAAGGACCTACGAGCAGTACTTC.

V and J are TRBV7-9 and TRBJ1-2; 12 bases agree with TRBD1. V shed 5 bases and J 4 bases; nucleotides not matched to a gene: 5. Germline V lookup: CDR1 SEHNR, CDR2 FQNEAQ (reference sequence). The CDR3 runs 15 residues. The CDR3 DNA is TGTGCCAGCAGCGCGGGACAGGGGGCTGCCTATGGCTACACCTTC. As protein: CASSAGQGAAYGYTF.

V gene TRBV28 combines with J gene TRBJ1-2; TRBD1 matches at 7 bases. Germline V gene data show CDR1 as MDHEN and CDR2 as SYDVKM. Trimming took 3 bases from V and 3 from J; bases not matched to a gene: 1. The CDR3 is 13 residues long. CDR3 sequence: CASSFQGDYGYTF. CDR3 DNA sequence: TGTGCCAGCAGTTTCCAGGGGGACTATGGCTACACCTTC.